Sequencing of this T cell receptor beta chain was carried out in a study of naive and memory T cell subsets. An oligonucleotide containing a UMI was ligated to the 3' end of TCR cDNA. Adult healthy volunteers gave 2.5 ml peripheral blood for whole-blood RNA. The SP2 primer and nested alpha and beta constant region primers amplified ligated cDNA in four rounds. In TCRdb, the 5' RACE reads were re-called with MiXCR into one record per CDR3 protein. The data hold about 48,000 distinct CDR3 sequences, with about 4.8% observed a single time. This clonotype was observed at least ten times. V gave up 4 bases and J gave up 0 bases; unmatched junction bases: 7. CDR1 LGHDT and CDR2 YNNKEL come from the germline V gene (reference sequence). The CDR3 has 17 residues.

V gene TRBV3-1 combines with J gene TRBJ2-2, with 8 bases fitting TRBD2. The receptor was isolated from a female donor in good health. CDR3 sequence reads: CASSPFSSGPNTGELFF. The CDR3 DNA is TGTGCCAGCAGCCCATTCTCTAGCGGGCCGAACACCGGGGAGCTGTTTTTT.